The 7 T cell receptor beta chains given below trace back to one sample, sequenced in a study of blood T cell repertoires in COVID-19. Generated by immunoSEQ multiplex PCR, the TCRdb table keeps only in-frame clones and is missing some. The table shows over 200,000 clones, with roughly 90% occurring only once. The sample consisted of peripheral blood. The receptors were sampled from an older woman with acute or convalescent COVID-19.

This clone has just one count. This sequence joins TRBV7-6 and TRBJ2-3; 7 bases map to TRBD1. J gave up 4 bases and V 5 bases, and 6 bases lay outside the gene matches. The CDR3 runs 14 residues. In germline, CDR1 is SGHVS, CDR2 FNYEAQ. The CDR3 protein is CASSPGQGADTQYF. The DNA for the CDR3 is TGTGCCAGCAGCCCTGGGCAGGGGGCAGATACGCAGTATTTT. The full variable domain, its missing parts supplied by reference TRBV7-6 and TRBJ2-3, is GAGVSQSPRYKVTKRGQDVALRCDPISGHVSLYWYRQALGQGPEFLTYFNYEAQQDKSGLPNDRFSAERPEGSISTLTIQRTEQRDSAMYRCASSPGQGADTQYFGPGTRLTVL.

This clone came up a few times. CDR3 nucleotides: TGTGCCAGCAGGAAAAGGGGAAACAAGAACGAGCAGTACTTC. Translated, it gives CASRKRGNKNEQYF. This chain connects TRBV2 to TRBJ2-7, with D perhaps matching TRBD1 (5 bases). Trimming removed 6 bases at V and 5 bases at J, with 17 bases between. Germline CDR1 and CDR2: SNHLY and FYNNEI. This CDR3 has 14 residues.

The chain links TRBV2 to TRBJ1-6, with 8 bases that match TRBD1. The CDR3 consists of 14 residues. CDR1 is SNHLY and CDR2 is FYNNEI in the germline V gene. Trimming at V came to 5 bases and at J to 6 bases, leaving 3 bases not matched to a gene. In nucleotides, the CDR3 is TGTGCCAGCAGTCCGGACAGGGTTAATTCACCCCTCCACTTT. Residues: CASSPDRVNSPLHF.

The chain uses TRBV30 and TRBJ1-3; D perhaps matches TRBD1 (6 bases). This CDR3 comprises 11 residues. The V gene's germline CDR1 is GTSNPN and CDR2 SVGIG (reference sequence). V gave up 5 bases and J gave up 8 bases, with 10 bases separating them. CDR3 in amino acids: CAWLQGYTIYF. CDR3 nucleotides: TGTGCCTGGCTACAGGGTTACACCATATATTTT.

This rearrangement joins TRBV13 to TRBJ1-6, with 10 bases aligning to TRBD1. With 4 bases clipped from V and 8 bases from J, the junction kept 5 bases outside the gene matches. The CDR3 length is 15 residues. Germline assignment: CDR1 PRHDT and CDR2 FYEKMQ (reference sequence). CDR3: CASSYSGTGDSPLHF. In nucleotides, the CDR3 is TGTGCCAGCAGCTATTCCGGGACAGGGGATTCACCCCTCCACTTT.

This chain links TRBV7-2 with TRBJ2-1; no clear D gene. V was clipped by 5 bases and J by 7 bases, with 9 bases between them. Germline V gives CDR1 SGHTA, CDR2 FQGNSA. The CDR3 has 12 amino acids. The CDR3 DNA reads TGTGCCAGCAGCCCCACTCAAAATGAGCAGTTCTTC. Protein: CASSPTQNEQFF.

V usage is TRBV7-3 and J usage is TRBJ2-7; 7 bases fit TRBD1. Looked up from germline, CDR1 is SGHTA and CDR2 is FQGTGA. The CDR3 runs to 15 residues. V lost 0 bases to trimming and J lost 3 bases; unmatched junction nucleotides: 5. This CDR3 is CASSLTGNRGYEQYF. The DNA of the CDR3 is TGTGCCAGCAGCTTAACGGGGAACAGGGGCTACGAGCAGTACTTC.